The sequence of this TCR beta chain was determined in a study of technical replicates of blood from a handful of donors. V dropped 0 bases and J dropped 7; count of bases not matched to a gene: 7. The CDR3 extends over 15 amino acids. Per germline, CDR1 KGHSH and CDR2 LQKENI. TCRdb's copy holds only in-frame clones and misses some; the assay was immunoSEQ multiplex PCR. The repertoire holds some 63,000 clones, just under 90% seen once, with around 5.2% in the top ten. The chain has TRBV18 and TRBJ1-2; 8 nucleotides line up with TRBD1. The source material was PBMCs. The TCR originated in a human donor in good health. Some clones in this sample may be carry-over from other donors' samples. The CDR3 DNA follows: TGTGCCAGCTCACCACCCGGACAGGGTCCCGGTGGCTACACCTTC. It yields the protein CASSPPGQGPGGYTF.